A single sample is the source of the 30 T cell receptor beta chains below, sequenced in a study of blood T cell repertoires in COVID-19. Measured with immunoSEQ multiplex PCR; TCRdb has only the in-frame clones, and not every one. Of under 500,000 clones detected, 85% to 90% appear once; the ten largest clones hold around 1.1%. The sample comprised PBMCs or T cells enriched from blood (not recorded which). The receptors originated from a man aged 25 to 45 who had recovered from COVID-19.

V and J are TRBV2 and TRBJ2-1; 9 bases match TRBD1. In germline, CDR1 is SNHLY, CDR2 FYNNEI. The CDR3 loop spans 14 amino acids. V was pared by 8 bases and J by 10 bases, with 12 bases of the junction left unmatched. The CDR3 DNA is TGTGCCAGCCTTCCCGGGACAGGGTTTGGGGAGCAGTTCTTC. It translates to CASLPGTGFGEQFF.

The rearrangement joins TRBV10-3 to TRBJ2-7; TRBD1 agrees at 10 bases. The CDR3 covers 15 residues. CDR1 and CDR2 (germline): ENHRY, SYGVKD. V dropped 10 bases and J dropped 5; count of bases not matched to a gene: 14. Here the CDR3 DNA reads TGTGCCACCAATCCAGGGGACAGGGGTATCCACGAGCAGTACTTC. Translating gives CATNPGDRGIHEQYF.

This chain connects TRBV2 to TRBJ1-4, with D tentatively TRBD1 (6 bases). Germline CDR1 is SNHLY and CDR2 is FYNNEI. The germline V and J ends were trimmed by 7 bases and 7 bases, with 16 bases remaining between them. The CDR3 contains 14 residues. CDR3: CASIRGTTGEKLFF. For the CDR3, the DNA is TGTGCCAGCATCAGGGGTACGACTGGTGAAAAACTGTTTTTT.

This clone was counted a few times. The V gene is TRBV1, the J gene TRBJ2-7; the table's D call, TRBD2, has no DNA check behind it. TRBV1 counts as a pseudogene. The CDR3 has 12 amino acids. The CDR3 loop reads CTSSRDFYEQYF. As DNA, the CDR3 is TGCACCAGCAGCCGGGACTTCTACGAGCAGTACTTC.

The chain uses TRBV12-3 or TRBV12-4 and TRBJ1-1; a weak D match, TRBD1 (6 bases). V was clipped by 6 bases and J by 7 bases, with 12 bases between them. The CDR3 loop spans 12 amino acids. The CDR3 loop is CASSPRTVEAFF. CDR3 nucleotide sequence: TGTGCCAGCAGCCCCAGGACAGTTGAAGCTTTCTTT.

CDR3 sequence (DNA): TGTGCCAGCAGTTTAAACAGGGTGAACACCATATATTTT. This gives the protein CASSLNRVNTIYF. The chain couples TRBV28 to TRBJ1-3; D possibly corresponds to TRBD1 (6 bases). CDR1 is MDHEN, CDR2 SYDVKM, per germline. Trimming stripped 2 bases from V and 7 bases from J, with 9 bases between. The CDR3 extends over 13 amino acids.

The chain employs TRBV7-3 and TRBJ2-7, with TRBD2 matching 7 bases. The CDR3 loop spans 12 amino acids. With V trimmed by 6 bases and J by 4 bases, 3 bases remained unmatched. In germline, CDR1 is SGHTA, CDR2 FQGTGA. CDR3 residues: CASRASGYEQYF. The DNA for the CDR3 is TGTGCCAGCAGGGCTAGCGGATACGAGCAGTACTTC.

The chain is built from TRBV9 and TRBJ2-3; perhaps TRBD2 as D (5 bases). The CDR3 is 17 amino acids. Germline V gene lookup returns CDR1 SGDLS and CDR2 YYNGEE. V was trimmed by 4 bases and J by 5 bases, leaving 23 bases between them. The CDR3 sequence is CASSTGVAIGVGDTQYF. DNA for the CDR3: TGTGCCAGCAGCACCGGGGTAGCTATCGGGGTAGGAGATACGCAGTATTTT.

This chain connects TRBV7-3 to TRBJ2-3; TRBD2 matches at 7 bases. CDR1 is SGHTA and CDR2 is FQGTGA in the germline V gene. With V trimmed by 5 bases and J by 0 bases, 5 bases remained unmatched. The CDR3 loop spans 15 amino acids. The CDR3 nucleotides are TGTGCCAGCAGCAACGGACTAGTTAGCACAGATACGCAGTATTTT. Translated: CASSNGLVSTDTQYF.

CDR3 sequence: CASRLAGSIEQFF. The DNA of the CDR3 is TGTGCCAGTAGGCTAGCGGGTAGTATTGAGCAGTTCTTC. The V and J genes are TRBV19 and TRBJ2-1, with 8 positions matching TRBD2. V was pared by 6 bases and J by 9 bases, with 7 bases of the junction left unmatched. Germline lookup yields CDR1 LNHDA and CDR2 SQIVND (reference sequence). The CDR3 contains 13 residues.

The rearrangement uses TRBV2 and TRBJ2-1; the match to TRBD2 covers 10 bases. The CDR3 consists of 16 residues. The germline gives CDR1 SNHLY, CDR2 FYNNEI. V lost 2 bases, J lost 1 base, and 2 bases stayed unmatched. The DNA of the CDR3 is TGTGCCAGCAGTGAACTAGCGGGAGCATCCTACAATGAGCAGTTCTTC. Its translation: CASSELAGASYNEQFF.

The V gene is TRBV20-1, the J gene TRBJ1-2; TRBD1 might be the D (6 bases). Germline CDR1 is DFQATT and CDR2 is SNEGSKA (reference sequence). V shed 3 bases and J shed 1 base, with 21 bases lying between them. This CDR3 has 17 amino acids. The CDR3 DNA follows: TGCAGTGCTAGTCTGACGGACAGCAACCTATATAACTATGGCTACACCTTC. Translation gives CSASLTDSNLYNYGYTF.

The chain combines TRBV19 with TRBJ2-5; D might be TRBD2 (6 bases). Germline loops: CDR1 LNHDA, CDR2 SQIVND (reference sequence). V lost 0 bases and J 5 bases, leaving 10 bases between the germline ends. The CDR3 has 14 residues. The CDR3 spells CASSIDGTYETQYF. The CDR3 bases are TGTGCCAGTAGTATAGATGGGACTTATGAGACCCAGTACTTC.

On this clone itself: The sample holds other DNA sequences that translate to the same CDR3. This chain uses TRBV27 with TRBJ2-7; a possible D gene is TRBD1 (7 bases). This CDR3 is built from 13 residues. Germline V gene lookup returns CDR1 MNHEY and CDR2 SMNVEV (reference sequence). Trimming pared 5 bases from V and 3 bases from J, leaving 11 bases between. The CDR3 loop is CASSLQGGYEQYF. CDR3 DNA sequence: TGTGCCAGCAGTCTGCAGGGGGGCTACGAGCAGTACTTC.

The CDR3 nucleotides are TGTGCCAGCTCACCCTCGACAGGGTTTGCTGAAGCTTTCTTT. Its translation is CASSPSTGFAEAFF. The chain carries TRBV18 and TRBJ1-1; 7 nucleotides match TRBD1. The CDR3 runs 14 residues. Per germline, CDR1 KGHSH and CDR2 LQKENI. After removal of 3 bases from V and 6 bases from J, the junction contained 7 bases not matched to a gene.

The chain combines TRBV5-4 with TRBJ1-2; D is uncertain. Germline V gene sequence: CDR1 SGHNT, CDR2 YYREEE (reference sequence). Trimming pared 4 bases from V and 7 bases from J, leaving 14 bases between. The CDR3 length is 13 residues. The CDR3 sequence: CASSTSPGVGYTF. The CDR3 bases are TGTGCCAGCAGCACAAGTCCGGGAGTTGGCTACACCTTC.

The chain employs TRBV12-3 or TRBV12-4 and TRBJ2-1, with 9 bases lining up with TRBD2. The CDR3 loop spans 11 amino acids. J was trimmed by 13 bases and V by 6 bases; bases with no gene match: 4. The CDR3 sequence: CASSPGTSQFF. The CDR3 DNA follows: TGTGCCAGCAGCCCGGGGACTAGCCAGTTCTTC.

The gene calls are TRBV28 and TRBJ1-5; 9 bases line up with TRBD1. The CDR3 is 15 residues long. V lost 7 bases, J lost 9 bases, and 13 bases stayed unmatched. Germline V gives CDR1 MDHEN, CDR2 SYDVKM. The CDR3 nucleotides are TGTGCCAGCACGTTCGGGACAGGGAGATTGGTGCCCCAGCATTTT. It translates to CASTFGTGRLVPQHF.

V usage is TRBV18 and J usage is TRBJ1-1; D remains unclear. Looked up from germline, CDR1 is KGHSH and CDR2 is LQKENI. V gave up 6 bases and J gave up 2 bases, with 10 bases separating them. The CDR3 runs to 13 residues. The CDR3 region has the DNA TGTGCCAGCTCGCGCGGGGTAAACACTGAAGCTTTCTTT. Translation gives CASSRGVNTEAFF. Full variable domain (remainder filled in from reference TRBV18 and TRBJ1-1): NAGVMQNPRHLVRRRGQEARLRCSPMKGHSHVYWYRQLPEEGLKFMVYLQKENIIDESGMPKERFSAEFPKEGPSILRIQQVVRGDSAAYFCASSRGVNTEAFFGQGTRLTVV.

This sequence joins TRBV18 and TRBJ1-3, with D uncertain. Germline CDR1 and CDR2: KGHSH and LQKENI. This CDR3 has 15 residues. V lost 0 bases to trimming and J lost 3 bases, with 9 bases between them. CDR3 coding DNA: TGTGCCAGCTCACCACCGGAGGCAGTTGGAAACACCATATATTTT. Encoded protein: CASSPPEAVGNTIYF.

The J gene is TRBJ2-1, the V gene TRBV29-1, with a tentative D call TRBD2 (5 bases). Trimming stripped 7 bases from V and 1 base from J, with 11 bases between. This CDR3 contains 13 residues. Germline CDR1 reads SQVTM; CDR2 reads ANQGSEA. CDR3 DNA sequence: TGCAGCGCCCGGGGTGGGTCCTACAATGAGCAGTTCTTC. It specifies CSARGGSYNEQFF.

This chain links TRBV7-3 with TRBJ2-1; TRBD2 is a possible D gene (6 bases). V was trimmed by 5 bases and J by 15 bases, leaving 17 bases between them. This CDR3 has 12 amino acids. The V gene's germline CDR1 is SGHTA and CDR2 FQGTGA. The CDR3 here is CASSQGGGMRFF. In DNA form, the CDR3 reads TGTGCCAGCAGCCAGGGAGGAGGTATGCGGTTCTTC. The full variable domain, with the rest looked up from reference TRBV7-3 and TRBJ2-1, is GAGVSQTPSNKVTEKGKYVELRCDPISGHTALYWYRQSLGQGPEFLIYFQGTGAADDSGLPNDRFFAVRPEGSVSTLKIQRTERGDSAVYLCASSQGGGMRFFGPGTRLTVL.

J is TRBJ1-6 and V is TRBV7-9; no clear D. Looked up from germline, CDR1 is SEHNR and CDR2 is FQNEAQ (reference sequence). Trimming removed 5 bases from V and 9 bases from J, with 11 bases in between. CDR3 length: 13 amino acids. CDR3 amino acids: CASSARGGSPLHF. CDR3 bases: TGTGCCAGCAGCGCGCGCGGCGGTTCACCCCTCCACTTT.

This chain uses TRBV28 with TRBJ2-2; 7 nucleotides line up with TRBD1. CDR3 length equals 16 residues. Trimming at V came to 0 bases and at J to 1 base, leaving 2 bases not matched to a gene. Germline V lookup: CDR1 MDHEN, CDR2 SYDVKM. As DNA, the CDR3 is TGTGCCAGCAGTTTATGGAGGACAGGGAACACCGGGGAGCTGTTTTTT. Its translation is CASSLWRTGNTGELFF.

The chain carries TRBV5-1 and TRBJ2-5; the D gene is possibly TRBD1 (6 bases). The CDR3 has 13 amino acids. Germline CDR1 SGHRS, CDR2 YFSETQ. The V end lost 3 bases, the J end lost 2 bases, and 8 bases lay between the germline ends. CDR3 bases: TGCGCCAGCAGCTCGGGACAACAAGAGACCCAGTACTTC. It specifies CASSSGQQETQYF.

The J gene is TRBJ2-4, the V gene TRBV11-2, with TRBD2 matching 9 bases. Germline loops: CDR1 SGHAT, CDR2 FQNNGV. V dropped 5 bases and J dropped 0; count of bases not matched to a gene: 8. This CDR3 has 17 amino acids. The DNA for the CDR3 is TGTGCCAGCAGCAAGGGACTAGCAGAACTAGCCAAAAACATTCAGTACTTC. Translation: CASSKGLAELAKNIQYF.

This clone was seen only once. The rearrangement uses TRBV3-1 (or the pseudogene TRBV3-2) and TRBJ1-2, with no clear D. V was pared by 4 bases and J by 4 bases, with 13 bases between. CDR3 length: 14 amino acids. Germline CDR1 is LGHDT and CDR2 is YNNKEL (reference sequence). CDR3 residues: CASSPEDYGYGYTF. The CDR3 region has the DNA TGTGCCAGCAGCCCAGAAGATTACGGCTATGGCTACACCTTC.

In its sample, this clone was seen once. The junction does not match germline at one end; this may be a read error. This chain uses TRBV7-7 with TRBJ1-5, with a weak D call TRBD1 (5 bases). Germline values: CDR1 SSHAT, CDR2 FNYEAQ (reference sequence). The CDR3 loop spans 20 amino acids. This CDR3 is CASSLSWGETAPNSNQPQHF. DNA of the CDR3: TGTGCTAGCAGCTTATCTTGGGGGGAAACGGCCCCTAATAGCAATCAGCCCCAGCATTTT.

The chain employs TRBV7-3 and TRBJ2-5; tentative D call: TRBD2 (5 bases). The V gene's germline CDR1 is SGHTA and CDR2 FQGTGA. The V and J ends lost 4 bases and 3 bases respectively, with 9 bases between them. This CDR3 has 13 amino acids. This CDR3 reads CASSSGLEETQYF. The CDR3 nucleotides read TGTGCCAGCAGCTCCGGACTGGAAGAGACCCAGTACTTC.

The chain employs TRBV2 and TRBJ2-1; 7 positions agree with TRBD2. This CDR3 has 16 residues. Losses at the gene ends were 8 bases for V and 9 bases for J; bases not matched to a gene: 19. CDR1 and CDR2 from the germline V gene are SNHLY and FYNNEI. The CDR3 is CASRHERDYLRGEQFF. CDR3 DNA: TGTGCCAGCCGTCACGAGCGGGACTATCTTCGGGGTGAGCAGTTCTTC.